The clone carrying this T cell receptor beta chain was seen at least ten times. The antigen is unknown. This sample stems from a study of CD8 T cells in ankylosing spondylitis. General observations from the study: Earlier reports found some motif variants in synovial fluid and blood in reactive arthritis. Clones that were linked to disease were CD8+ and were relatively rare in peripheral blood. Matched ankylosing spondylitis synovial fluid reportedly contained a significantly enriched population of disease-linked clones.

Construction of TCR beta libraries was performed using quantitative 5'-RACE with molecular barcodes. TCRdb redid the calling of the 5' RACE reads with MiXCR, one entry per CDR3 protein. The table lists under 85,000 distinct CDR3 sequences, about 5.2% of them singletons. The receptor was derived from a male donor with ankylosing spondylitis or in good health (not recorded which). The sequenced material came from blood, either unsorted or a sorted T cell fraction (not recorded which).

The CDR3 sequence is CASLRDRGNFETQYF. Here the CDR3 DNA reads TGTGCCAGCCTCCGGGACAGGGGCAATTTTGAGACCCAGTACTTC. The V gene is TRBV28, the J gene TRBJ2-5, with TRBD1 identical over 10 bases. Losses at the gene ends were 8 bases for V and 5 bases for J; bases not matched to a gene: 11. CDR1 is MDHEN, CDR2 SYDVKM, per germline. CDR3 length: 15 residues.